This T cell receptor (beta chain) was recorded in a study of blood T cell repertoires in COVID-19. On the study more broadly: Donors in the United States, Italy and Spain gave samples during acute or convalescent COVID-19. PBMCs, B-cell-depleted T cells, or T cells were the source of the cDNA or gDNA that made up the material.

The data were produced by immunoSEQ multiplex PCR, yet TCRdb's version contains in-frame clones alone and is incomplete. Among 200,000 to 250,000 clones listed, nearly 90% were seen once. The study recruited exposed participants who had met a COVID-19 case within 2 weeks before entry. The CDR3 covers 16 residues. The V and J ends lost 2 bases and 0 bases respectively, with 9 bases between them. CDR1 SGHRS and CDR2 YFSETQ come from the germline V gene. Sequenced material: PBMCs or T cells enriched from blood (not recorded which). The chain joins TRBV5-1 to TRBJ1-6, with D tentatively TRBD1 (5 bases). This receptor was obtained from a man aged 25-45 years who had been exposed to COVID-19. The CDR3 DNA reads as TGCGCCAGCAGCTTCGGGGGGAACTCCTATAATTCACCCCTCCACTTT. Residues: CASSFGGNSYNSPLHF.